This T cell receptor beta chain was observed in a study of PD-1 blockade in classical Hodgkin lymphoma. General study results and limits: By C4D1, diversity of CD4+ TCRs had risen significantly, whereas that of CD8+ TCRs had not. After ASCT, patients who started nivolumab under 1 year later were excluded. Similar baseline diversity was found in complete responders and newly diagnosed patients.

In regard to this clone: As yet, its antigen is unknown.

The time point: cycle 4 day 1 (C4D1), after 5 to 7 weeks of nivolumab. Every patient relapsed after autologous stem cell transplantation, and brentuximab vedotin exposure varied. Method: immunoSEQ multiplex PCR; TCRdb's copy keeps in-frame clones and lacks some. This repertoire shows nearly 50,000 clones, around four fifths found once; its top ten account for about an eighth. CDR1 and CDR2 (germline): SQVTM, ANQGSEA. V trimming: 7 bases; J trimming: 1 base; junction bases outside the gene matches: 1. This CDR3 is 12 amino acids long. J is TRBJ2-3 and V is TRBV29-1; the match to TRBD2 covers 8 bases. This specimen consisted of peripheral blood mononuclear cells (PBMCs), obtained before the fourth cycle of nivolumab. The TCR comes from a human donor with classical Hodgkin lymphoma. The CDR3 region is CSELAGTDTQYF. DNA for the CDR3: TGCAGCGAACTAGCGGGCACAGATACGCAGTATTTT.